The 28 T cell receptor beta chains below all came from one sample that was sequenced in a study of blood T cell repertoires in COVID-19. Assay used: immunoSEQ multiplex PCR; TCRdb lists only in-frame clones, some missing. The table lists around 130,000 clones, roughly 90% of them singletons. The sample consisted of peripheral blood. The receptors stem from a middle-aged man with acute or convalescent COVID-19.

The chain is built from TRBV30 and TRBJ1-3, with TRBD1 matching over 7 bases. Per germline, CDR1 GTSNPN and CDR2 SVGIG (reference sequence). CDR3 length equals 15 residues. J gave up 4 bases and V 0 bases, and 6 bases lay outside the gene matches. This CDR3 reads CAWSVTGTVGNTIYF. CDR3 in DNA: TGTGCCTGGAGTGTCACCGGGACAGTAGGAAACACCATATATTTT.

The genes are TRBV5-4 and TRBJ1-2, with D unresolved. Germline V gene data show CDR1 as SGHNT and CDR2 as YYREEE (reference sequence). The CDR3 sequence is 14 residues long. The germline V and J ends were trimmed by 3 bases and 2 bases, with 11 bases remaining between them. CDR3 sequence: CASSSKDGNYGYTF. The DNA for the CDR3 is TGTGCCAGCAGCTCCAAAGACGGGAACTATGGCTACACCTTC.

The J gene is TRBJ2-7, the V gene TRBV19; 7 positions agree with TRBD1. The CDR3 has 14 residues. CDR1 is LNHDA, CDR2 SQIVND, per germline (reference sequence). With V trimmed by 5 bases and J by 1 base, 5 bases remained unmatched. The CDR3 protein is CASSPRQGSYEQYF. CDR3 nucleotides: TGTGCCAGTAGTCCCCGACAGGGATCCTACGAGCAGTACTTC.

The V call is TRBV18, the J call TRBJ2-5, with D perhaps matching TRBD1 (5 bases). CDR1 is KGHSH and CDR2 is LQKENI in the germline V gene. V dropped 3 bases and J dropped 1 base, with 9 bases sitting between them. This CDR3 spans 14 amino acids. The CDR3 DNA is TGTGCCAGCTCACCCTTAGACAGCCAAGAGACCCAGTACTTC. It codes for CASSPLDSQETQYF.

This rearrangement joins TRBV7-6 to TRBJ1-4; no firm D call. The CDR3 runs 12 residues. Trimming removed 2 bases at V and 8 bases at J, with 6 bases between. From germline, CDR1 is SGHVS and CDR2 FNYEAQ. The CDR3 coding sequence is TGTGCCAGCAGCTTACGAGGAGAAAAACTGTTTTTT. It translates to CASSLRGEKLFF.

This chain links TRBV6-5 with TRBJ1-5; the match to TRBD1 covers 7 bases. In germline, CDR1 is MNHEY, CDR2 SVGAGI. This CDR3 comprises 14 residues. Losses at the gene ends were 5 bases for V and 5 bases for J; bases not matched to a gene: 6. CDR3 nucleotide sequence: TGTGCCAGCAGTCAGACAGGGCAGGATCAGCCCCAGCATTTT. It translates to CASSQTGQDQPQHF.

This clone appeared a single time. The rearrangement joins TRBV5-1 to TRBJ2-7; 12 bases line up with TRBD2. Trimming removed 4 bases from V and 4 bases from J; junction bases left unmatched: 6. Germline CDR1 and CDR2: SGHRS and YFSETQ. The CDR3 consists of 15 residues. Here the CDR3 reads CASSLMTSGSYEQYF. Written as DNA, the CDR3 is TGCGCCAGCAGCCTGATGACTAGCGGGAGTTACGAGCAGTACTTC.

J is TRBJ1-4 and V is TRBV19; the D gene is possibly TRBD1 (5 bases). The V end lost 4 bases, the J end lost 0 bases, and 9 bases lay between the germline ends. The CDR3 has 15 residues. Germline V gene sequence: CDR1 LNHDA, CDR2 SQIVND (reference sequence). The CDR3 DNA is TGTGCCAGTAGTACGGGGGTTGCAACTAATGAAAAACTGTTTTTT. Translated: CASSTGVATNEKLFF.

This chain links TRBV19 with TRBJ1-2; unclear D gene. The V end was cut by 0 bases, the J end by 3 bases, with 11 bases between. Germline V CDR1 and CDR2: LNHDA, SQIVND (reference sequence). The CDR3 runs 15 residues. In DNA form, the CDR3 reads TGTGCCAGTAGTATAGACGGTGCAGCGTACTATGGCTACACCTTC. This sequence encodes CASSIDGAAYYGYTF.

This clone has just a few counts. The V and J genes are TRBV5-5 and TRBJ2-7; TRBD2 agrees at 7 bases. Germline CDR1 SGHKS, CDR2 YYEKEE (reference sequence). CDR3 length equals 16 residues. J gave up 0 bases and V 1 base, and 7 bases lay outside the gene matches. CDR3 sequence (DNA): TGTGCCAGCAGCTTGTGGGGTCTAGCGGACTCCTACGAGCAGTACTTC. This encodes CASSLWGLADSYEQYF. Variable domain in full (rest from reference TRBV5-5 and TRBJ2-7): DAGVTQSPTHLIKTRGQQVTLRCSPISGHKSVSWYQQVLGQGPQFIFQYYEKEERGRGNFPDRFSARQFPNYSSELNVNALLLGDSALYLCASSLWGLADSYEQYFGPGTRLTVT.

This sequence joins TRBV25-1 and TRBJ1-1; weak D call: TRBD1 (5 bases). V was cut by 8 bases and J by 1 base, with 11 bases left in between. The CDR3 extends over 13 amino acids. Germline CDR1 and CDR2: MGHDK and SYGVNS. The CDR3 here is CASAGRGNTEAFF. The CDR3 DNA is TGTGCCAGCGCGGGGCGCGGGAACACTGAAGCTTTCTTT.

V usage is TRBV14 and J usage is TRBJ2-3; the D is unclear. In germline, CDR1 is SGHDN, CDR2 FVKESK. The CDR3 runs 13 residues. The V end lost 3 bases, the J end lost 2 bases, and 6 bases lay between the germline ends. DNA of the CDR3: TGTGCCAGCAGCCAGAGACTCACAGATACGCAGTATTTT. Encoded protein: CASSQRLTDTQYF. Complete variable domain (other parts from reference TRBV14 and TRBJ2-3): EAGVTQFPSHSVIEKGQTVTLRCDPISGHDNLYWYRRVMGKEIKFLLHFVKESKQDESGMPNNRFLAERTGGTYSTLKVQPAELEDSGVYFCASSQRLTDTQYFGPGTRLTVL.

CDR3 sequence (DNA): TGTGCCAGCAGCCCTGGGACTAGCGGGATCTACGAGCAGTACTTC. Protein sequence: CASSPGTSGIYEQYF. The V and J genes are TRBV7-6 and TRBJ2-7; 13 bases fit TRBD2. The CDR3 has 15 amino acids. In germline, CDR1 is SGHVS, CDR2 FNYEAQ. The V segment lost 5 bases and the J segment 3 bases; nucleotides outside the gene matches: 4. Full variable domain (missing parts from reference TRBV7-6 and TRBJ2-7): GAGVSQSPRYKVTKRGQDVALRCDPISGHVSLYWYRQALGQGPEFLTYFNYEAQQDKSGLPNDRFSAERPEGSISTLTIQRTEQRDSAMYRCASSPGTSGIYEQYFGPGTRLTVT.

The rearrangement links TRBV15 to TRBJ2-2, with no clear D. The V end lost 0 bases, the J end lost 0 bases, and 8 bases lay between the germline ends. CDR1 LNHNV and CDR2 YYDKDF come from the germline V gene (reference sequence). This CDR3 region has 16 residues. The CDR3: CATSRDVTPNTGELFF. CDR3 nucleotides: TGTGCCACCAGCAGAGATGTCACTCCGAACACCGGGGAGCTGTTTTTT.

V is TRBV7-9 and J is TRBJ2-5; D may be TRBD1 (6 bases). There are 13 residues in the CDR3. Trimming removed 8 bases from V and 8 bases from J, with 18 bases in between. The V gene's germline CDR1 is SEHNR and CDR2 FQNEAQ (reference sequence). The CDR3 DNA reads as TGTGCCAGCGGGGGCCCTAACGGTGAAACCCAGTACTTC. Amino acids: CASGGPNGETQYF.

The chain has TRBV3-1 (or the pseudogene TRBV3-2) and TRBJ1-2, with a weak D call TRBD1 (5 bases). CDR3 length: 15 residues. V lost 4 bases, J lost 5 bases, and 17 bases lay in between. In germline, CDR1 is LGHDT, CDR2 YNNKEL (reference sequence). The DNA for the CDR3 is TGTGCCAGCAGCCGGACACAGGAACGCTGGTATGGCTACACCTTC. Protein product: CASSRTQERWYGYTF.

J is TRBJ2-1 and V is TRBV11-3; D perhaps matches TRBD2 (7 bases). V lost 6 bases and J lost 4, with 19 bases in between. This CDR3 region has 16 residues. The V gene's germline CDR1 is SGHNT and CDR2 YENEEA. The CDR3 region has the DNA TGTGCCAGCAGTACTGGAGGGGGAGGGTGGTACAATGAGCAGTTCTTC. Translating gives CASSTGGGGWYNEQFF.

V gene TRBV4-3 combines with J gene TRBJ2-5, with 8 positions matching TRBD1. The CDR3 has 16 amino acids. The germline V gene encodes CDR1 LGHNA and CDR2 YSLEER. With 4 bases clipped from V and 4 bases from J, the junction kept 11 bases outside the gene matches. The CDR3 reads CASSPMTGDRGETQYF. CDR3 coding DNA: TGCGCCAGCAGCCCGATGACAGGGGATCGAGGAGAGACCCAGTACTTC.

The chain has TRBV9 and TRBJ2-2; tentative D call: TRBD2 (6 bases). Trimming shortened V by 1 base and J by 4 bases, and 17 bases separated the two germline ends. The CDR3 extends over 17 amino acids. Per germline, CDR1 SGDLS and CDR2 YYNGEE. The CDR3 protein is CASSVSALAGSTGELFF. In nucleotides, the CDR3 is TGTGCCAGCAGCGTATCGGCTCTGGCGGGAAGCACCGGGGAGCTGTTTTTT. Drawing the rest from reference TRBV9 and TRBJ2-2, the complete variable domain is DSGVTQTPKHLITATGQRVTLRCSPRSGDLSVYWYQQSLDQGLQFLIQYYNGEERAKGNILERFSAQQFPDLHSELNLSSLELGDSALYFCASSVSALAGSTGELFFGEGSRLTVL.

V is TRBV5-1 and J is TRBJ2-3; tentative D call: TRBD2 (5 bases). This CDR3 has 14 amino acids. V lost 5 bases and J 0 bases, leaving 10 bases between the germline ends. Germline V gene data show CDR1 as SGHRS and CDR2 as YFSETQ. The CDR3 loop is CASRIGISTDTQYF. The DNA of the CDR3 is TGCGCCAGCAGAATCGGGATTAGCACAGATACGCAGTATTTT.

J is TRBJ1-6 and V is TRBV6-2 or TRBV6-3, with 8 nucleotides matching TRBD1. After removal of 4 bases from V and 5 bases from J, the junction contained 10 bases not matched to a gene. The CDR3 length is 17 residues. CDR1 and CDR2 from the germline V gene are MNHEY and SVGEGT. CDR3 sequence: CASSLIQLTGDNSPLHF. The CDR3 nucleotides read TGTGCCAGCAGTTTAATCCAACTGACAGGGGATAATTCACCCCTCCACTTT.

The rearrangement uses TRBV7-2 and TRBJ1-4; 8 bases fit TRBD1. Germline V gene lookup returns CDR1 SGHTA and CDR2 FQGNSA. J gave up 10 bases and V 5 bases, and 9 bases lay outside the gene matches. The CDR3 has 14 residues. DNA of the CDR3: TGTGCCAGCAGCGCTACCGGACAGGGAGCAAAACTGTTTTTT. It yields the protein CASSATGQGAKLFF.

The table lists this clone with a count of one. CDR3 sequence: CASSLVVSNYGYTF. CDR3 DNA sequence: TGTGCCAGCAGCTTAGTTGTATCTAACTATGGCTACACCTTC. V and J are TRBV7-2 and TRBJ1-2; no firm D call. V was trimmed by 1 base and J by 0 bases, leaving 6 bases between them. Germline CDR1 SGHTA, CDR2 FQGNSA. CDR3 length equals 14 residues.

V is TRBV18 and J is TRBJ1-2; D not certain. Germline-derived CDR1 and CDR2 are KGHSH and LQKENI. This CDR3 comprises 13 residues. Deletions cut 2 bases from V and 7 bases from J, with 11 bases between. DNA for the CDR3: TGTGCCAGCTCACCAAACCGGTCGGGTGGCTACACCTTC. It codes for CASSPNRSGGYTF. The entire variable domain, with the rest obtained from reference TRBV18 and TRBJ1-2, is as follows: NAGVMQNPRHLVRRRGQEARLRCSPMKGHSHVYWYRQLPEEGLKFMVYLQKENIIDESGMPKERFSAEFPKEGPSILRIQQVVRGDSAAYFCASSPNRSGGYTFGSGTRLTVV.

This chain's CDR3 is CASSNRQGGSYNSPLHF. CDR3 in DNA: TGTGCCAGCAGCAACCGACAGGGTGGCTCCTATAATTCACCCCTCCACTTT. The chain couples TRBV5-4 to TRBJ1-6, with TRBD1 matching over 7 bases. V was clipped by 4 bases and J by 0 bases; unmatched bases: 7. Germline V gene data show CDR1 as SGHNT and CDR2 as YYREEE (reference sequence). The CDR3 runs 17 residues.

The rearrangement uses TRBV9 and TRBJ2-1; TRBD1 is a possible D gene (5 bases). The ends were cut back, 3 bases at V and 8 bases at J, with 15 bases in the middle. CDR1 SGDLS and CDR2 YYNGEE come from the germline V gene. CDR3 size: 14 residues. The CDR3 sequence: CASSASSTGYEQFF. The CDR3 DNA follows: TGTGCCAGCAGCGCGTCCTCCACAGGCTATGAGCAGTTCTTC.

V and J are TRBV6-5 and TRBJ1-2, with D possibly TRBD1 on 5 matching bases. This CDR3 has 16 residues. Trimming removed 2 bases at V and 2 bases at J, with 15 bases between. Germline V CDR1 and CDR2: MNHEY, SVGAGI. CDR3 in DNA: TGTGCCAGCAGTTACCCCCCGGGACGGGGGAACTATGGCTACACCTTC. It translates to CASSYPPGRGNYGYTF.

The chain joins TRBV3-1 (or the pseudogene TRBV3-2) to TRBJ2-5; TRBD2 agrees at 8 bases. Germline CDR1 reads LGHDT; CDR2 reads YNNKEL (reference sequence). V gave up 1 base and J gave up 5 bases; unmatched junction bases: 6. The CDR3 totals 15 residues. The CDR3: CASSQGRAGVETQYF. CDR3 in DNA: TGTGCCAGCAGCCAAGGTCGAGCGGGGGTGGAGACCCAGTACTTC.